This TCR beta chain stems from a study of blood T cell repertoires in COVID-19. Profiled with immunoSEQ multiplex PCR; TCRdb holds only in-frame clones, not every one. The repertoire holds 95,000 to 100,000 clones, with around 85% as singletons. From germline, CDR1 is LGHNA and CDR2 YSLEER. The V gene lost 0 bases and the J gene lost 4 bases, with 9 bases spanning the gap. There are 14 residues in the CDR3. This TCR was sampled from an older woman with acute or convalescent COVID-19. The rearrangement links TRBV4-3 to TRBJ1-2; a possible D gene is TRBD1 (5 bases). Sequenced: peripheral blood. The chain's CDR3 is CASSQDQGGYGYTF. The CDR3 nucleotides read TGCGCCAGCAGCCAAGATCAGGGAGGCTATGGCTACACCTTC.